Shown below are 17 T cell receptor beta chains from a single sample sequenced in a study of cytotoxic CD8 clonotypes in ibrutinib-treated CLL. Only in-frame clones appear in the TCRdb table, and some are missing; sequencing was by immunoSEQ multiplex PCR. Of roughly 30,000 clones detected, 70% to 80% appear once; the ten largest clones hold 45% to 65%. The starting material was PBMCs, obtained after 36 months of ibrutinib treatment. The receptors were sampled from a human donor with chronic lymphocytic leukemia.

The gene calls are TRBV29-1 and TRBJ2-2, with D tentatively TRBD1 (5 bases). The CDR3 length is 14 residues. Germline V lookup: CDR1 SQVTM, CDR2 ANQGSEA. The germline V and J ends were trimmed by 7 bases and 2 bases, with 14 bases remaining between them. For the CDR3, the DNA is TGCAGCGGGGCGAAGGACACAAACACCGGGGAGCTGTTTTTT. Its translation is CSGAKDTNTGELFF.

The chain links TRBV18 to TRBJ1-4, with D possibly TRBD1 on 6 matching bases. This CDR3 region has 15 residues. V was shortened by 5 bases and J by 5 bases, with 15 bases between the two germline ends. CDR1 and CDR2 (germline): KGHSH, LQKENI. The CDR3 bases are TGTGCCAGCTCAAGCCTCGGGGGGCAGAATGAAAAACTGTTTTTT. Encoded protein: CASSSLGGQNEKLFF.

V is TRBV19 and J is TRBJ1-5, with a tentative D call TRBD1 (5 bases). Trimming left V 3 bases short and J 9 bases short, with 15 bases between. CDR1 LNHDA and CDR2 SQIVND come from the germline V gene (reference sequence). The CDR3 totals 14 residues. CDR3 coding DNA: TGTGCCAGTAGTATGGTAGGGGCTCCTGGGCCCCAGCATTTT. Its protein is CASSMVGAPGPQHF.

The chain uses TRBV28 and TRBJ2-1, with a weak D call TRBD1 (7 bases). Germline CDR1 and CDR2: MDHEN and SYDVKM. The CDR3 covers 15 residues. V lost 11 bases to trimming and J lost 0 bases, with 17 bases between them. The CDR3 sequence is CAGGQGGSSYNEQFF. DNA for the CDR3: TGTGCCGGCGGCCAGGGGGGTAGCTCCTACAATGAGCAGTTCTTC.

The genes are TRBV9 and TRBJ1-1; weak D call: TRBD1 (5 bases). V was trimmed by 0 bases and J by 1 base, leaving 10 bases between them. The CDR3 has 15 amino acids. In germline, CDR1 is SGDLS, CDR2 YYNGEE. CDR3 region: CASSVGGFRNTEAFF. The CDR3 DNA sequence: TGTGCCAGCAGCGTAGGGGGGTTTAGGAACACTGAAGCTTTCTTT.

This clone appeared a few times. This chain connects TRBV29-1 to TRBJ1-1; D is perhaps TRBD1 (5 bases). Germline V lookup: CDR1 SQVTM, CDR2 ANQGSEA. The CDR3 has 13 residues. CDR3 residues: CTIRRDGGTEAFF. The CDR3 DNA reads TGCACCATTCGGCGGGACGGGGGTACTGAAGCTTTCTTT.

The J gene is TRBJ1-1, the V gene TRBV7-9; maybe TRBD1 (5 bases). V lost 1 base, J lost 8 bases, and 14 bases lay in between. CDR1 is SEHNR and CDR2 is FQNEAQ in the germline V gene (reference sequence). The CDR3 extends over 14 amino acids. DNA for the CDR3: TGTGCCAGCAGCTTAGTAGTCGGGGCGTCCGAAGCTTTCTTT. Its protein product is CASSLVVGASEAFF.

This clone was seen more than once but under ten times. The chain links TRBV9 to TRBJ1-1; D is ambiguous. Per germline, CDR1 SGDLS and CDR2 YYNGEE. V was trimmed by 0 bases and J by 7 bases, leaving 7 bases between them. CDR3 length: 12 amino acids. CDR3 DNA sequence: TGTGCCAGCAGCGTAGGGGTCGGTGAAGCTTTCTTT. This sequence encodes CASSVGVGEAFF.

The chain recombines TRBV5-6 with TRBJ1-2; the D gene is possibly TRBD1 (5 bases). V shed 2 bases and J shed 5 bases, with 16 bases lying between them. This CDR3 spans 15 amino acids. The V gene's germline CDR1 is SGHDT and CDR2 YYEEEE. The DNA for the CDR3 is TGTGCCAGCAGCTTCGGGGACTACCTAGAATATGGCTACACCTTC. Residues: CASSFGDYLEYGYTF.

This sequence joins TRBV19 and TRBJ1-3, with D possibly TRBD1 on 5 matching bases. The germline gives CDR1 LNHDA, CDR2 SQIVND (reference sequence). This CDR3 is built from 16 residues. The ends were cut back, 3 bases at V and 0 bases at J, with 12 bases in the middle. For the CDR3, the DNA is TGTGCCAGTAGTATTCACGGACATCTCTCTGGAAACACCATATATTTT. It translates to CASSIHGHLSGNTIYF.

This clone was counted a single time. The chain is built from TRBV5-1 and TRBJ2-7, with a weak D call TRBD2 (7 bases). Deletions cut 4 bases from V and 3 bases from J, with 14 bases between. This CDR3 comprises 14 residues. The V gene's germline CDR1 is SGHRS and CDR2 YFSETQ. The chain's CDR3 is CASSLNREGYEQYF. CDR3 nucleotides: TGCGCCAGCAGCCTTAACAGGGAGGGCTACGAGCAGTACTTC.

The chain couples TRBV18 to TRBJ1-2; 9 bases line up with TRBD1. Germline loops: CDR1 KGHSH, CDR2 LQKENI. The CDR3 has 14 residues. J was trimmed by 3 bases and V by 6 bases; bases with no gene match: 5. CDR3 DNA sequence: TGTGCCAGCTCGCGCGACAGGGGGGACTATGGCTACACCTTC. Its translation: CASSRDRGDYGYTF. Supplemented by reference TRBV18 and TRBJ1-2, the full variable domain reads NAGVMQNPRHLVRRRGQEARLRCSPMKGHSHVYWYRQLPEEGLKFMVYLQKENIIDESGMPKERFSAEFPKEGPSILRIQQVVRGDSAAYFCASSRDRGDYGYTFGSGTRLTVV.

The rearrangement uses TRBV7-9 and TRBJ1-4, with D perhaps TRBD1 (5 bases). CDR3 length equals 14 residues. Germline CDR1 reads SEHNR; CDR2 reads FQNEAQ (reference sequence). V lost 7 bases, J lost 5 bases, and 14 bases lay in between. For the CDR3, the DNA is TGTGCCAGCATAAGTGGTGCAGGGAATGAAAAACTGTTTTTT. It yields the protein CASISGAGNEKLFF.

V usage is TRBV15 and J usage is TRBJ1-1; TRBD1 matches 9 bases. Germline CDR1 and CDR2: LNHNV and YYDKDF (reference sequence). This CDR3 region has 15 residues. Trimming took 3 bases from V and 1 from J; bases not matched to a gene: 3. As DNA, the CDR3 is TGTGCCACCAGCAGTAACAGGGGGCCGAACACTGAAGCTTTCTTT. Amino acid sequence: CATSSNRGPNTEAFF.

The J gene is TRBJ2-7, the V gene TRBV27; D possibly corresponds to TRBD1 (6 bases). V lost 6 bases to trimming and J lost 1 base, with 16 bases between them. The CDR3 loop spans 15 amino acids. CDR1 is MNHEY, CDR2 SMNVEV, per germline (reference sequence). The CDR3 here is CASRLPRGSSYEQYF. The CDR3 nucleotides read TGTGCCAGCAGGCTACCCAGGGGCTCTTCCTACGAGCAGTACTTC.

V gene TRBV5-1 combines with J gene TRBJ1-5; D may be TRBD1 (5 bases). Germline V gene sequence: CDR1 SGHRS, CDR2 YFSETQ. Trimming left V 0 bases short and J 2 bases short, with 9 bases between. This CDR3 has 15 residues. The CDR3 DNA reads as TGCGCCAGCAGCTTGGAGGGCAGGGGCAATCAGCCCCAGCATTTT. Protein: CASSLEGRGNQPQHF.

This clone has just a few counts. The genes are TRBV7-6 and TRBJ1-1; D uncertain. Germline V lookup: CDR1 SGHVS, CDR2 FNYEAQ. Trimming stripped 4 bases from V and 3 bases from J, with 9 bases between. This CDR3 contains 13 residues. CDR3 loop: CASSYEKDTEAFF. CDR3 nucleotides: TGTGCCAGCAGCTACGAAAAGGACACTGAAGCTTTCTTT.